This is a list of T cell receptor beta chains from one sample in a study of blood T cell repertoires in COVID-19. Using immunoSEQ multiplex PCR, the repertoire was profiled, and TCRdb retains in-frame clones only, with some absent. Among hundreds of thousands of clones listed, around nine tenths were seen once. The sample taken for sequencing was peripheral blood. The receptors come from a man between 65 and 85 years old with acute or convalescent COVID-19. Both conserved end residues are part of each CDR3. The D gene is left open where the match is weak. Clone size appears in some rows only: once, few, many, or a class for an expanded clone.

clone_size	v_call	d_call	j_call	cdr3_aa	cdr3_nt
.	TRBV6-2/TRBV6-3	TRBD2	TRBJ2-7	CASSYGLAGSLGSREQYF	TGTGCCAGCAGTTACGGACTAGCGGGATCTCTCGGGTCTCGCGAGCAGTACTTC
.	TRBV5-1	TRBD1	TRBJ2-3	CASSLQDRSTDTQYF	TGCGCCAGCAGCTTGCAGGACAGGAGCACAGATACGCAGTATTTT
.	TRBV6-5	.	TRBJ2-5	CASSRGTLQETQYF	TGTGCCAGCAGCCGCGGGACTCTCCAAGAGACCCAGTACTTC
.	TRBV6-4	.	TRBJ2-2	CASSVQGGTGELFF	TGTGCCAGCAGTGTACAGGGAGGGACCGGGGAGCTGTTTTTT
few	TRBV7-2	TRBD2	TRBJ2-2	CASSLDSGDTGELFF	TGTGCCAGCAGCTTAGACAGCGGGGACACCGGGGAGCTGTTTTTT
.	TRBV30	TRBD1	TRBJ1-1	CAGTGGMNTEAFF	TGTGCCGGGACAGGGGGGATGAACACTGAAGCTTTCTTT
.	TRBV9	TRBD2	TRBJ2-3	CASSVRPHRGGGRSDTQYF	TGTGCCAGCAGCGTGAGGCCCCACCGGGGGGGCGGGAGATCAGATACGCAGTATTTT
.	TRBV28	.	TRBJ2-2	CASSLPGQNTGELFF	TGTGCCAGCAGTTTGCCGGGACAGAACACCGGGGAGCTGTTTTTT
.	TRBV29-1	.	TRBJ1-1	CSVEVGRGTEAFF	TGCAGCGTTGAAGTAGGCAGGGGAACTGAAGCTTTCTTT
once	TRBV7-2	TRBD2	TRBJ2-7	CASSLRMTSGNRAYEQYF	TGTGCCAGCAGCCTTCGAATGACTAGCGGGAATCGGGCTTACGAGCAGTACTTC
.	TRBV19	.	TRBJ2-7	CASSIGSGPYEQYF	TGTGCCAGTAGTATTGGGTCGGGTCCCTACGAGCAGTACTTC
.	TRBV30	TRBD1	TRBJ2-1	CAWSRQGNEQFF	TGTGCCTGGAGTCGACAGGGCAATGAGCAGTTCTTC
.	TRBV28	TRBD1	TRBJ2-5	CASTRRGTGYQETQYF	TGTGCCAGCACCCGGAGGGGGACAGGGTACCAAGAGACCCAGTACTTC
.	TRBV5-5	TRBD1	TRBJ2-5	CASSPDRVSTGKETQYF	TGTGCCAGCAGCCCGGACAGGGTCTCGACGGGGAAAGAGACCCAGTACTTC